This T cell receptor beta chain was sequenced during a study of CD8+ T cells in alopecia areata. Study-wide results and limits: Lesional tissue from the scalp (especially in alopecia totalis/universalis) showed higher clonality than normal scalp. Tofacitinib significantly brought down scalp clonality and expanded CD8+ clones among top 100.

Isolated RNA was reverse transcribed into cDNA used as the sequencing template. The assay was immunoSEQ multiplex PCR, and TCRdb's table has in-frame clones only and misses some. The table records 150,000 to 200,000 clones, 51% of them present only once. As for this clone: Its matching antigen is unknown.

Treatment: oral pan-JAK inhibitor, 5-10 mg twice daily. Researchers gathered lesional scalp punch biopsies and peripheral blood from patients with alopecia areata. CDR1 and CDR2 (germline): SEHNR, FQNEAQ (reference sequence). The CDR3 sequence is 14 residues long. Trimming took off 5 bases at V and 4 bases at J, with 14 bases between the two ends. The chain is built from TRBV7-9 and TRBJ1-2; D might be TRBD1 (6 bases). Sample: CD8+ T cells sorted from blood, taken between weeks 51 and 52, from a patient treated with tofacitinib. This sequence originates from a human donor with alopecia areata. The CDR3 nucleotides read TGTGCCAGCAGCACCGAACAGGGCATCTATGGCTACACCTTC. The encoded protein is CASSTEQGIYGYTF.